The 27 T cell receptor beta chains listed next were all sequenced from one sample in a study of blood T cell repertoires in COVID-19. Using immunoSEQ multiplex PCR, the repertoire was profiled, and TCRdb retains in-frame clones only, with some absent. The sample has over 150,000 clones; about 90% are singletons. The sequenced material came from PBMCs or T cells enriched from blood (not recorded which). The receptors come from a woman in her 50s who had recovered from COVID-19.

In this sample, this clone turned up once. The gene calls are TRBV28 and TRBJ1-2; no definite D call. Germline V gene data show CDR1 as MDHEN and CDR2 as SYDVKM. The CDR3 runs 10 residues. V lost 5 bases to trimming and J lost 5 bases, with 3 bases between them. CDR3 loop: CASSRYGYTF. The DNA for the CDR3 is TGTGCCAGCAGTCGGTATGGCTACACCTTC.

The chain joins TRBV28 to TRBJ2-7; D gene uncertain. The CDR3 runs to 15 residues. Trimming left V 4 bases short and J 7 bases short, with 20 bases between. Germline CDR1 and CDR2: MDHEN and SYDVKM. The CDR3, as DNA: TGTGCCAGCAGTTCGGAGTACCACCGTTCTTTGGAGCAGTACTTC. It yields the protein CASSSEYHRSLEQYF.

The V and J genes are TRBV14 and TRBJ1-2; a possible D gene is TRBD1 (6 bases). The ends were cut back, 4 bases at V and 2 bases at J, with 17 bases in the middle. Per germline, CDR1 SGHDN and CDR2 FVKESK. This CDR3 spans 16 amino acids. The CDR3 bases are TGTGCCAGCAGCCCCCACCGGACAGCTCGGAACTATGGCTACACCTTC. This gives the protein CASSPHRTARNYGYTF.

The CDR3 DNA reads TGTGCCAGCAGCCAATCCGGACAGGGGATAGCTAACTATGGCTACACCTTC. This gives the protein CASSQSGQGIANYGYTF. This rearrangement joins TRBV4-2 to TRBJ1-2; 9 nucleotides line up with TRBD1. The CDR3 has 17 residues. V gave up 2 bases and J gave up 0 bases; unmatched junction bases: 7. The V gene's germline CDR1 is LGHNA and CDR2 YNFKEQ.

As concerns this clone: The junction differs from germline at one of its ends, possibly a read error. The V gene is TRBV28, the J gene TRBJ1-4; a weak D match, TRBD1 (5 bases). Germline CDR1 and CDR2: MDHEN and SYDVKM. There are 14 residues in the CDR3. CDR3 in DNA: TGTGCCAGCAGATTATCAGGGTCGTACGAAAAACTGTTTTTT. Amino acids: CASRLSGSYEKLFF.

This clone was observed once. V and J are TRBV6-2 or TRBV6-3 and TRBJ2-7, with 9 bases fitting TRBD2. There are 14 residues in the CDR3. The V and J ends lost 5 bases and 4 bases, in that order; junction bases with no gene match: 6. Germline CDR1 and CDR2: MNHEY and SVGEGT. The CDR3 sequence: CASSTTSGSYEQYF. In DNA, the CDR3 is TGTGCCAGCAGTACCACTAGCGGGTCTTACGAGCAGTACTTC.

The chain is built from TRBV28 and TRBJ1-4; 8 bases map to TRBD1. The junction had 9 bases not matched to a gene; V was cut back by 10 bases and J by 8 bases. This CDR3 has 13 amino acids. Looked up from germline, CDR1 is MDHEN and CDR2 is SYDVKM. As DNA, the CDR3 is TGTGCCACTCGACAGGGGTTAAGGGAAAAACTGTTTTTT. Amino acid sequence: CATRQGLREKLFF.

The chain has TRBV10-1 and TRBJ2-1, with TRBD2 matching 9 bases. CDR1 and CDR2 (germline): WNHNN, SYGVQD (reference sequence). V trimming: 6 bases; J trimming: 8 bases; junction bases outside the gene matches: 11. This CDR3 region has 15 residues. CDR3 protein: CASSETGTSSYEQFF. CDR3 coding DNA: TGCGCCAGCAGCGAGACCGGGACTAGCTCCTATGAGCAGTTCTTC.

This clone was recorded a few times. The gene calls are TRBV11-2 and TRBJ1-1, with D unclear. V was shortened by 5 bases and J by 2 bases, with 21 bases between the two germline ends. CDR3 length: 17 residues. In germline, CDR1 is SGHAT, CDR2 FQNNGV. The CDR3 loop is CASSPKGLQTGNTEAFF. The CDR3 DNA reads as TGTGCCAGCAGCCCTAAAGGCCTACAGACGGGAAACACTGAAGCTTTCTTT.

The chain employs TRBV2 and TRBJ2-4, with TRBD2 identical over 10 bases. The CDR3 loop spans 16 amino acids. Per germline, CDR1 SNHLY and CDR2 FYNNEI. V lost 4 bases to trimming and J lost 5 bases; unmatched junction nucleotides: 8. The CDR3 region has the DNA TGTGCCAGCAGTGCCGGCCTAGCGGGAGATCAAAACATTCAGTACTTC. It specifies CASSAGLAGDQNIQYF.

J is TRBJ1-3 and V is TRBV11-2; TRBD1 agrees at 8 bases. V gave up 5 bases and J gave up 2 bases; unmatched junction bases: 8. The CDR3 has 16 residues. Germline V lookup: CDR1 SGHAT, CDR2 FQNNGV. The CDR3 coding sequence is TGTGCCAGCAGCCCTCGGACAGGGCGGACTGGAAACACCATATATTTT. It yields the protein CASSPRTGRTGNTIYF.

CDR3: CASSEAGAADNEQFF. The CDR3 DNA reads TGTGCCAGCAGTGAAGCAGGGGCCGCCGACAATGAGCAGTTCTTC. The genes are TRBV2 and TRBJ2-1; D possibly corresponds to TRBD1 (5 bases). Germline V lookup: CDR1 SNHLY, CDR2 FYNNEI. The CDR3 has 15 amino acids. The V and J ends lost 0 bases and 5 bases respectively, with 11 bases between them.

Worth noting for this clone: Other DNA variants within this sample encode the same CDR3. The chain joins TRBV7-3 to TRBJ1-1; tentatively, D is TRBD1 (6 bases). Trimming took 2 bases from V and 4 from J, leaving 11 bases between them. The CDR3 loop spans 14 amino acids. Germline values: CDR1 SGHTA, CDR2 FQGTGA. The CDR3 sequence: CASSLGGAGTEAFF. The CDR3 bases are TGTGCCAGCAGCTTAGGGGGGGCCGGCACTGAAGCTTTCTTT.

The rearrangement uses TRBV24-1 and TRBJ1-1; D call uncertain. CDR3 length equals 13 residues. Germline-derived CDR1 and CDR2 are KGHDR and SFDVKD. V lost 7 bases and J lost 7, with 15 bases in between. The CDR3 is CATSAQRGSEAFF. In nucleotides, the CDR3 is TGTGCCACCAGCGCCCAACGGGGAAGTGAAGCTTTCTTT.

The CDR3 nucleotides read TGTGCCAGCAGCTTGGCCAAGGGGAAGCAGTTCTTC. The encoded protein is CASSLAKGKQFF. The chain uses TRBV5-6 and TRBJ2-1; a weak D match, TRBD1 (5 bases). The CDR3 consists of 12 residues. Germline V gives CDR1 SGHDT, CDR2 YYEEEE. Trimming took 0 bases from V and 11 from J, leaving 9 bases between them.

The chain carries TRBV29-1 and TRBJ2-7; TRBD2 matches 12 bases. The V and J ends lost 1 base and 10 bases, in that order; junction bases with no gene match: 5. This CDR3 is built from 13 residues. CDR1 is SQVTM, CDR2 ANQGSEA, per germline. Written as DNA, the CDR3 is TGCAGCGTTGAAGTCTCTAGCGGGAGGGTTCAGTACTTC. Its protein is CSVEVSSGRVQYF.

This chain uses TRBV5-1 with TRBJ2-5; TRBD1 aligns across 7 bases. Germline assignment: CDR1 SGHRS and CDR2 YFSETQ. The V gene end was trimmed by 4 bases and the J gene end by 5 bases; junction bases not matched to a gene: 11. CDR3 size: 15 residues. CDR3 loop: CASSTNPTGVETQYF. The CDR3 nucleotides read TGCGCCAGCAGCACCAACCCAACAGGGGTCGAGACCCAGTACTTC.

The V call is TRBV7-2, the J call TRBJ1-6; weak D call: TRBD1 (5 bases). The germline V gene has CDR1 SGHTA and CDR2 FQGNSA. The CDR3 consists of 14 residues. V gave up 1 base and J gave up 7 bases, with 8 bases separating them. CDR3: CASSLVPGNSPLHF. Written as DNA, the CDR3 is TGTGCCAGCAGCTTAGTCCCAGGGAATTCACCCCTCCACTTT.

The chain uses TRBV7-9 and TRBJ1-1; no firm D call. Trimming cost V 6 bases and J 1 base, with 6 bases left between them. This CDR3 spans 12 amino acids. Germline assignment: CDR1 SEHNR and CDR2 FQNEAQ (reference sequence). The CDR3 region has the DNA TGTGCCAGCAGTCACAAGAACACTGAAGCTTTCTTT. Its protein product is CASSHKNTEAFF. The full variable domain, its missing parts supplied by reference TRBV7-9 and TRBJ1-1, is DTGVSQNPRHKITKRGQNVTFRCDPISEHNRLYWYRQTLGQGPEFLTYFQNEAQLEKSRLLSDRFSAERPKGSFSTLEIQRTEQGDSAMYLCASSHKNTEAFFGQGTRLTVV.

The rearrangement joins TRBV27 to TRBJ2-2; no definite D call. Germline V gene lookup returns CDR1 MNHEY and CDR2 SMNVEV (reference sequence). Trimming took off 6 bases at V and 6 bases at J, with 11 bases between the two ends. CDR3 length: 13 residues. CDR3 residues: CASRLTGSGELFF. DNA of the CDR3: TGTGCCAGCAGACTGACTGGCTCCGGGGAGCTGTTTTTT.

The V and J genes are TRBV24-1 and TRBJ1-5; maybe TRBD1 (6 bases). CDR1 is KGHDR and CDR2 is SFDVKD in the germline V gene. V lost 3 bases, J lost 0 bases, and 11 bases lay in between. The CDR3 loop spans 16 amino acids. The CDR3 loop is CATSDAGTTSNQPQHF. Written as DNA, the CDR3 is TGTGCCACCAGTGATGCCGGGACAACTAGCAATCAGCCCCAGCATTTT.

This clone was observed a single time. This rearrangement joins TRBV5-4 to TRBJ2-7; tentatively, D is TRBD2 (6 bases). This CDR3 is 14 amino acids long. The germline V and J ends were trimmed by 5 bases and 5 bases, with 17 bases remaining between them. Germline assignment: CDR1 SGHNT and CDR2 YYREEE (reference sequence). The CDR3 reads CASSPGRRLDEQYF. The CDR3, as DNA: TGTGCCAGCAGTCCAGGGCGACGACTAGACGAGCAGTACTTC. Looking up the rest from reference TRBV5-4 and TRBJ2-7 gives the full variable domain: ETGVTQSPTHLIKTRGQQVTLRCSSQSGHNTVSWYQQALGQGPQFIFQYYREEENGRGNFPPRFSGLQFPNYSSELNVNALELDDSALYLCASSPGRRLDEQYFGPGTRLTVT.

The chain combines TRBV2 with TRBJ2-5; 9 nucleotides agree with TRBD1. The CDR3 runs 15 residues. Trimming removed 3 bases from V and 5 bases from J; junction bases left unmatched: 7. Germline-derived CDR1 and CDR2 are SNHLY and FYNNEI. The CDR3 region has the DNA TGTGCCAGCAGTGATGGGACAGGGTTTGACGAGACCCAGTACTTC. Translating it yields CASSDGTGFDETQYF.

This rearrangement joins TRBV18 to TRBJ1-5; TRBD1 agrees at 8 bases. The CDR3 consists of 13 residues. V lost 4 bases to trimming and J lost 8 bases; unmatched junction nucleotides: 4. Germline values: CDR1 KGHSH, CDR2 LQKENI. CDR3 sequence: CASSRTGIEPQHF. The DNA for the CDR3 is TGTGCCAGCTCACGGACAGGGATCGAGCCCCAGCATTTT.

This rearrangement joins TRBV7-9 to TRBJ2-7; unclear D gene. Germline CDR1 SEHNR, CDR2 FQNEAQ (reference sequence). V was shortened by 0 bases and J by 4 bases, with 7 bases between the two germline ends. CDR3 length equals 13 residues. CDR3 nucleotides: TGTGCCAGCAGCTTAGCCTTAACTTACGAGCAGTACTTC. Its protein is CASSLALTYEQYF.

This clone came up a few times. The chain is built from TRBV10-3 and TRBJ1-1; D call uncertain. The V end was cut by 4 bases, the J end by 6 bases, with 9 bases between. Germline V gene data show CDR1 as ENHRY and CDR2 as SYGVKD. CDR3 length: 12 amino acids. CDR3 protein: CAISAIGAEAFF. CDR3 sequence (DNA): TGTGCCATCAGTGCAATCGGGGCTGAAGCTTTCTTT.

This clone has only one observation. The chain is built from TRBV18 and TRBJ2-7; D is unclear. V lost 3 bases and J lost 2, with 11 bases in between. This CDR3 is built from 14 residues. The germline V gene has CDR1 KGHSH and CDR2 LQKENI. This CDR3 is CASSPSSPTYEQYF. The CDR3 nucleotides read TGTGCCAGCTCACCTAGCAGCCCTACCTACGAGCAGTACTTC.